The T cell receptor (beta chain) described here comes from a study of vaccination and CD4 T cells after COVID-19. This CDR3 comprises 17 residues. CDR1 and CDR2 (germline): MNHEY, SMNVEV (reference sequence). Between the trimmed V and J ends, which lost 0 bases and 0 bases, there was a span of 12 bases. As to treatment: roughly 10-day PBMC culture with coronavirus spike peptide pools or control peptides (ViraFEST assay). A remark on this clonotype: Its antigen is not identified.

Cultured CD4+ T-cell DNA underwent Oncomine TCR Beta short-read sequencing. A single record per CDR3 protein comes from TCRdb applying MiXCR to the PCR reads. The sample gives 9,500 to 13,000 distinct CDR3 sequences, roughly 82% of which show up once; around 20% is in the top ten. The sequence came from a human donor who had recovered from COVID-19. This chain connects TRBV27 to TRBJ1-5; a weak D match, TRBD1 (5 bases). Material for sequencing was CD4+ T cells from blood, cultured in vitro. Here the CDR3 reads CASSLSPGPSSNQPQHF. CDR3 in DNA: TGTGCCAGCAGTTTATCCCCGGGACCTTCTAGCAATCAGCCCCAGCATTTT.